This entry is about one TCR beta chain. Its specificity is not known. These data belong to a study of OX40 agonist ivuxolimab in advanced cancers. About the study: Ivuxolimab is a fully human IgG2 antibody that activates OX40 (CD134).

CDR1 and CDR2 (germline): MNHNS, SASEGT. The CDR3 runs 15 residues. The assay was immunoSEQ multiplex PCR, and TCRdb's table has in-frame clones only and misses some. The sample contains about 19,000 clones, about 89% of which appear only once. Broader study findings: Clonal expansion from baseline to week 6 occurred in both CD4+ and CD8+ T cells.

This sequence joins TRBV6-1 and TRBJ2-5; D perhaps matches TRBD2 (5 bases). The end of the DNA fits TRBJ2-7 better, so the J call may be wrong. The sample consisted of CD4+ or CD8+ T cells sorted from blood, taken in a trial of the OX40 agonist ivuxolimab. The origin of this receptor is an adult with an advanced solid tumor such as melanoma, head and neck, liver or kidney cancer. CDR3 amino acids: CASSHLVGNDYEQYF. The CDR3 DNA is TGTGCCAGCAGCCATCTTGTCGGGAACGACTACGAGCAGTACTTC.